This is a list of T cell receptor beta chains from one sample in a study of monozygotic twins with inflammatory bowel disease. TCRdb re-analyzed the 5' RACE reads; it lists each CDR3 protein once, without DNA. The data include more than 350,000 distinct CDR3 sequences; the top ten clones carry 2% to 3%. Sequenced: blood. Receptors were obtained from a human donor with ulcerative colitis or Crohn's disease, or a healthy co-twin of an affected twin (not recorded which). CDR3s include the opening cysteine and the closing phenylalanine or tryptophan.

TRBV27	TRBJ1-2	CASRTAGTYGYTF
TRBV7-3	TRBJ2-1	CASSPDGLAGVNEQFF
TRBV12-3/TRBV12-4	TRBJ2-7	CASSWAGRKDSYEQYF
TRBV10-3	TRBJ2-7	CAISWGESYEQYF
TRBV2	TRBJ2-6	CASTSSRAPGANVLTF
TRBV12-3/TRBV12-4	TRBJ1-5	CASSLQGYQPQHF
TRBV5-1	TRBJ2-7	CASSYRTGAYEQYF
TRBV6-6	TRBJ2-3	CASTTGTLDTQYF
TRBV10-3	TRBJ2-3	CAIRTGQAPTQYF
TRBV6-1	TRBJ1-2	CASSEPGTGINYGYTF
TRBV7-8	TRBJ2-2	CASSLKSWNTGELFF
TRBV29-1	TRBJ2-2	CSAGSIQFGELFF
TRBV4-1	TRBJ2-2	CASSRAEGTGELFF
TRBV4-1	TRBJ2-3	CATIDPSTDTQYF
TRBV10-3	TRBJ2-7	CAISESSSGVVYEQYF
TRBV29-1	TRBJ2-7	CSVARQGGEQYF
TRBV3-1	TRBJ2-7	CASSQVGSINGYEQYF
TRBV7-2	TRBJ2-2	CASSSVGTGVTGELFF
TRBV25-1	TRBJ1-4	CASSQGRPEEKLFF
TRBV29-1	TRBJ1-1	CSVGGGLNTEAFF
TRBV7-7	TRBJ2-1	CASSPTGDNEQFF
TRBV2	TRBJ1-1	CASSVKRDTEAFF
TRBV21-1	TRBJ1-4	CASSTRKDGRSYATNEKLFF
TRBV6-1	TRBJ2-1	CASRLGLAGGDEQFF
TRBV7-2	TRBJ1-2	CASRSGDTLRGYTF
TRBV4-3	TRBJ1-1	CASSQDAGEKNTEAFF
TRBV20-1	TRBJ1-4	CSQASDEKLFF
TRBV6-1	TRBJ2-1	CASSRAGAGSSYNEQFF
TRBV20-1	TRBJ2-3	CSAKGSITDTQYF